Sequencing of this TCR beta chain was carried out in a study of control samples from healthy donors and cancer patients. Germline assignment: CDR1 MNHNY and CDR2 SVGAGI (reference sequence). The CDR3 sequence is 15 residues long. J lost 6 bases, V lost 8 bases, and 12 bases had no gene match. Produced via immunoSEQ multiplex PCR; TCRdb's table is partial and in-frame only. Here the sample spans 85,000 to 95,000 clones, around 82% being singletons. The source of this sequence is an older woman in good health. V gene TRBV6-6 combines with J gene TRBJ2-1; 8 positions match TRBD1. The sequenced sample was blood. The DNA for the CDR3 is TGTGCCAGCCACCCCAGGGACAGGATAGGCAATGAGCAGTTCTTC. Translating it yields CASHPRDRIGNEQFF.